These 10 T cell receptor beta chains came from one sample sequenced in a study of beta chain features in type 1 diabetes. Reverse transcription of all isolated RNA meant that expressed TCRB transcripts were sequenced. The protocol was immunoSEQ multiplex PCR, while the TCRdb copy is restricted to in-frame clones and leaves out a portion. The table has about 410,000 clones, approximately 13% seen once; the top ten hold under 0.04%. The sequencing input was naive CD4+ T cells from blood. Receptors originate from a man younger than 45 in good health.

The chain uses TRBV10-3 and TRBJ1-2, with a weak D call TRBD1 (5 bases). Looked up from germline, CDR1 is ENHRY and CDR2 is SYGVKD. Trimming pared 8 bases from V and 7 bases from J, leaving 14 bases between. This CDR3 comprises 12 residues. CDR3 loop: CAIGPGGSGYTF. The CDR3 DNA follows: TGTGCCATCGGCCCGGGGGGGTCTGGCTACACCTTC.

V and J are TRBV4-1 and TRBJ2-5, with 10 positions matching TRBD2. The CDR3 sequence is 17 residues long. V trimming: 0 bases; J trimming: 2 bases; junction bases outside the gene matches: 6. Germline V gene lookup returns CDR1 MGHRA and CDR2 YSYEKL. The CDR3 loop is CASSQDIKGLAQETQYF. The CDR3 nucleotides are TGCGCCAGCAGCCAAGATATTAAGGGACTAGCGCAAGAGACCCAGTACTTC.

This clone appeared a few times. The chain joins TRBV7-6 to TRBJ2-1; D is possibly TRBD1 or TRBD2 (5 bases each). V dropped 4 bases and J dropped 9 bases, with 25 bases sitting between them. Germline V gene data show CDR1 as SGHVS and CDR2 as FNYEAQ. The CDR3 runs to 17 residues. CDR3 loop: CASSSLASPGPYTEQFF. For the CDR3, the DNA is TGTGCCAGCAGCTCATTGGCCTCACCGGGGCCCTATACTGAGCAGTTCTTC.

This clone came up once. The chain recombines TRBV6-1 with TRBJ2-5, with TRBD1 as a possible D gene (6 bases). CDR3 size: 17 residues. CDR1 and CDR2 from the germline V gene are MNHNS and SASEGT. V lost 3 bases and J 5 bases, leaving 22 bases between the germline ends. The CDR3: CASSDSKQGLMFETQYF. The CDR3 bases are TGTGCCAGCAGTGATAGTAAACAGGGTCTAATGTTCGAGACCCAGTACTTC.

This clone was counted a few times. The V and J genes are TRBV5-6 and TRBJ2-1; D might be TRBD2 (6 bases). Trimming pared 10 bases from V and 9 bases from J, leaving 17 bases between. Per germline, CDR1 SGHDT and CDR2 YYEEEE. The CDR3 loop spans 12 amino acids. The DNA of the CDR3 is TGTGCCGTTAGCGGCAGGCGAGCTGAGCAGTTCTTC. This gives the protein CAVSGRRAEQFF.

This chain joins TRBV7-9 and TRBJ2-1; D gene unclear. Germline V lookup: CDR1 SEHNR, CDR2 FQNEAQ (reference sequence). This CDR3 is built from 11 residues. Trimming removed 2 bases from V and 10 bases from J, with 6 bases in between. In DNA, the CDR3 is TGTGCCAGCAGCTTAAATGAGGAGCAGTTCTTC. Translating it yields CASSLNEEQFF.

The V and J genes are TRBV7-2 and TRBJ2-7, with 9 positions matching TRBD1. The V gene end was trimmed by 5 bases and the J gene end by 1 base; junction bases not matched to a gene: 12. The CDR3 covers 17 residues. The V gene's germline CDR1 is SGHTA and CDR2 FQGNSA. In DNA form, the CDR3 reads TGTGCCAGCAGCCAACCACCCGGGACAGGGCCTTCCTACGAGCAGTACTTC. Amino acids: CASSQPPGTGPSYEQYF.

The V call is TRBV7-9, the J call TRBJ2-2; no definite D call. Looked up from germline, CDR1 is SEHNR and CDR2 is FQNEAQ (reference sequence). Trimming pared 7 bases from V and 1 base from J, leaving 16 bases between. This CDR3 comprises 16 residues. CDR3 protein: CASTPRGPGNTGELFF. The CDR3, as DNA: TGTGCCAGCACCCCTCGAGGCCCAGGGAACACCGGGGAGCTGTTTTTT.

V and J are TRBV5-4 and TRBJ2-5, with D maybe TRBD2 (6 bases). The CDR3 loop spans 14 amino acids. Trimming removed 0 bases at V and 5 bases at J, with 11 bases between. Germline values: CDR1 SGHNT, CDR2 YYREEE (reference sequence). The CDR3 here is CASSLGWGDETQYF. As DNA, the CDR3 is TGTGCCAGCAGCTTGGGATGGGGGGACGAGACCCAGTACTTC.

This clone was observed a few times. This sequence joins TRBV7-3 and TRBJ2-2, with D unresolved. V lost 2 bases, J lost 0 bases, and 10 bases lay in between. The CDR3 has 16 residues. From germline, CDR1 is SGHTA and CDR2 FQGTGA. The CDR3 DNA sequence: TGTGCCAGCAGCTTATCAGTTAGGGCGAACACCGGGGAGCTGTTTTTT. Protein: CASSLSVRANTGELFF. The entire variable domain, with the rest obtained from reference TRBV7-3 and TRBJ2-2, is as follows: GAGVSQTPSNKVTEKGKYVELRCDPISGHTALYWYRQSLGQGPEFLIYFQGTGAADDSGLPNDRFFAVRPEGSVSTLKIQRTERGDSAVYLCASSLSVRANTGELFFGEGSRLTVL.